The rows below give T cell receptor beta chains drawn from one sample of a study of T cell responses to AZD1222 COVID-19 vaccine. Profiling relied on immunoSEQ multiplex PCR, and the TCRdb table lists in-frame clones only, not all of them. This table has over 150,000 clones, approximately 94% appearing once. The material sequenced was peripheral blood, taken 28 days after the second AZD1222 dose. The receptors derive from an adult who received the AZD1222 COVID-19 vaccine. CDR3s include the opening cysteine and the closing phenylalanine or tryptophan. The order of the fields is D gene, clone size, V gene, J gene, CDR3 DNA, CDR3 protein. A D gene is named only where the DNA matches it firmly. Where a row states a size, it is once, few, many or the class of an expanded clone; other rows omit it.

NA	NA	TRBV21-1	TRBJ2-2	TGTGCCAGCAGCCTCCGGGCAGGGGGGCCCGGGGAGCTGTTTTTT	CASSLRAGGPGELFF
NA	NA	TRBV2	TRBJ1-2	TGTGCCAGCAGTGAACTTGGGGTCTATGGCTACACCTTC	CASSELGVYGYTF
NA	NA	TRBV3-1/TRBV3-2	TRBJ1-5	TGTGCCAGCAGCCAGGGGTTCAGGGAACAGCCCCAGCATTTT	CASSQGFREQPQHF
TRBD1	NA	TRBV5-1	TRBJ2-2	TGCGCCAGCAGCTTGGGACAGGGAAGAAGGGCCGGGGAGCTGTTTTTT	CASSLGQGRRAGELFF
NA	NA	TRBV10-1	TRBJ2-7	TGCGCCAGCAGTGAGTCGGAAGGTGAGCAGTACTTC	CASSESEGEQYF
NA	NA	TRBV4-1	TRBJ1-4	TGCGCCAGCAGTTATAATTTCGTGGAGGAAAAACTGTTTTTT	CASSYNFVEEKLFF
TRBD2	NA	TRBV11-2	TRBJ2-3	TGTGCCAGCAGCCAACGAGCAGCGGGGGGCACAGATACGCAGTATTTT	CASSQRAAGGTDTQYF
NA	NA	TRBV3-1/TRBV3-2	TRBJ2-7	TGTGCCAGCAGCCAAGGATGGGGCGAGCAGTACTTC	CASSQGWGEQYF
NA	NA	TRBV7-2	TRBJ2-5	TGTGCCAGCAGCTTAGTAGGCATTCAAGAGACCCAGTACTTC	CASSLVGIQETQYF
NA	NA	TRBV27	TRBJ1-1	TGTGCCAGCAGCCCTCGACAGTCGGTCTTAAGAAACACTGAAGCTTTCTTT	CASSPRQSVLRNTEAFF
NA	few	TRBV4-1	TRBJ1-5	TGCGCCAGCAGCGAACGGGGACTTAATCAGCCCCAGCATTTT	CASSERGLNQPQHF
NA	NA	TRBV7-2	TRBJ1-2	TGTGCCAGCAGCTTAAAGGGGTCGGATGGCTATGGCTACACCTTC	CASSLKGSDGYGYTF
NA	NA	TRBV18	TRBJ2-1	TGTGCCAGCTCCTCTCTCTACAATGAGCAGTTCTTC	CASSSLYNEQFF
NA	NA	TRBV7-9	TRBJ1-4	TGTGCCAGCAGCTTAGTAATAGGGACTAATGAAAAACTGTTTTTT	CASSLVIGTNEKLFF
TRBD1	NA	TRBV5-6	TRBJ2-6	TGTGCCAGCAGCTTGGATTTTGGACAGGGGGACCGCGTCCTGACTTTC	CASSLDFGQGDRVLTF
NA	NA	TRBV27	TRBJ2-7	TGTGCCAGCAGTCTCCGGGCCTCGGGAGAGCAGTACTTC	CASSLRASGEQYF